This TCR beta chain was retrieved from a study of blood T cell repertoires in COVID-19. Study details: The United States, Italy and Spain provided the acute and convalescent COVID-19 samples. T cells, B-cell-depleted T cells, or PBMCs supplied cDNA or gDNA.

In the authors' workflow: The authors estimated nucleated cell counts from reference gene primer amplification. Libraries were prepared by immunoSEQ multiplex PCR; TCRdb keeps only in-frame clonotypes and omits some of them. The D gene and trimming were derived from the DNA, and the V and J assignments and clone size from that table. Of about 36,000 clones listed, about 83% were seen once; the top ten hold 2%. The V gene's germline CDR1 is SEHNR and CDR2 FQNEAQ (reference sequence). V was pared by 0 bases and J by 5 bases, with 12 bases of the junction left unmatched. The CDR3 covers 17 residues. Specimen: peripheral blood. The sequence was collected from a man aged 55-75 years with active COVID-19. This rearrangement joins TRBV7-9 to TRBJ1-2; TRBD1 matches at 7 bases. The CDR3 reads CASSLAPGGKDRYGYTF. In DNA, the CDR3 is TGTGCCAGCAGCTTAGCGCCAGGGGGGAAGGACCGTTATGGCTACACCTTC. Full variable domain (outside the CDR3, taken from reference TRBV7-9 and TRBJ1-2): DTGVSQNPRHKITKRGQNVTFRCDPISEHNRLYWYRQTLGQGPEFLTYFQNEAQLEKSRLLSDRFSAERPKGSFSTLEIQRTEQGDSAMYLCASSLAPGGKDRYGYTFGSGTRLTVV.